Sequencing of this T cell receptor beta chain was carried out in a study of cytomegalovirus exposure and HLA in healthy donors. Points from the study as a whole: The authors enumerated 180 or so TCR beta chains as linked to cytomegalovirus.

A multiplex PCR was run with 60 Vbeta primers and 13 Jbeta primers. Method: immunoSEQ multiplex PCR; TCRdb's copy keeps in-frame clones and lacks some. The table has about 200,000 clones, roughly four fifths seen once; the top ten hold 6.5%. The CDR3 loop spans 13 amino acids. Germline CDR1 is SGHAT and CDR2 is FQNNGV. The V end lost 2 bases, the J end lost 13 bases, and 18 bases lay between the germline ends. This clone was found once. Its antigen remains unknown. This receptor was obtained from a woman between 45 and 60 years old in good health and CMV-seropositive. The rearrangement links TRBV11-2 to TRBJ2-7; D unclear. Specimen: PBMCs. The CDR3 loop reads CASSLIWQEDTYF. The CDR3 DNA reads TGTGCCAGCAGCTTAATCTGGCAGGAAGACACATACTTC.